The next 10 T cell receptor beta chains were all read from a single sample in a study of neurological immune-mediated disorders (dated by TCRdb to between 2017 and 2020). Library preparation used 5' RACE. This sample was sequenced with an Illumina HiSeq 2500. TCRdb handled the public reads itself, with Q25 trimming in fastp and clone calling in MiXCR, and kept productive beta chains. CDR3 protein duplicates are merged, each entry listing the most common genes and DNA. Across this sample there are around 71,000 distinct CDR3 sequences, with approximately 14% seen only once. The top ten hold 3.5% to 5.5% of the sample. The intended sense of this specimen's time point label: longitudinal time-point 1 (baseline). Sequencing was done on a sample of PBMCs. These receptors came from a female donor with HTLV-1-associated myelopathy (HAM/TSP).

Sample share makes this clonotype medium-sized. The chain combines TRBV5-1 with TRBJ1-2; perhaps TRBD1 as D (5 bases). This CDR3 spans 14 amino acids. Trimming pared 3 bases from V and 2 bases from J, leaving 11 bases between. Germline CDR1 and CDR2: SGHRS and YFSETQ. CDR3 protein: CASSSAGTNYGYTF. CDR3 nucleotide sequence: TGCGCCAGCAGCTCGGCAGGGACGAACTATGGCTACACCTTC.

The V gene is TRBV6-5, the J gene TRBJ2-3; TRBD1 matches at 9 bases. V gave up 2 bases and J gave up 8 bases; unmatched junction bases: 8. CDR1 is MNHEY, CDR2 SVGAGI, per germline. The CDR3 is 15 amino acids. CDR3 coding DNA: TGTGCCAGCAGTTACAAGGGACAGGGAGGGGGTACGCAGTATTTT. Translation gives CASSYKGQGGGTQYF.

The table lists this clonotype with many counts. The V gene is TRBV28, the J gene TRBJ2-7; D perhaps matches TRBD2 (6 bases). Trimming left V 6 bases short and J 5 bases short, with 14 bases between. The CDR3 is made up of 13 amino acids. Germline V gene sequence: CDR1 MDHEN, CDR2 SYDVKM. For the CDR3, the DNA is TGTGCCAGCAGCTCCCGGGGGACCGACGAGCAGTACTTC. Translated, it gives CASSSRGTDEQYF.

The V call is TRBV5-1, the J call TRBJ1-1; D gene unclear. With 0 bases removed from V and 3 bases from J, the gap between germline ends came to 9 bases. The length of the CDR3 is 14 residues. CDR1 SGHRS and CDR2 YFSETQ come from the germline V gene. Here the CDR3 DNA reads TGCGCCAGCAGCTTGGCCGCTAGGGACACTGAAGCTTTCTTT. It translates to CASSLAARDTEAFF.

This clonotype showed up many times. J is TRBJ2-7 and V is TRBV12-5, with a weak D call TRBD1 (6 bases). This CDR3 region has 16 residues. CDR1 and CDR2 (germline): LGHNT, FRNRAP. V was shortened by 9 bases and J by 2 bases, with 23 bases between the two germline ends. In nucleotides, the CDR3 is TGTGCTAGGGCTACGGCAGGGGCCGAGACGACCTACGAGCAGTACTTC. This codes for CARATAGAETTYEQYF.

This clonotype was seen at least ten times. The rearrangement joins TRBV6-2 or TRBV6-3 to TRBJ2-7, with D possibly matching TRBD2 (6 bases). The germline V gene encodes CDR1 MNHEY and CDR2 SVGEGT. The ends were cut back, 7 bases at V and 11 bases at J, with 18 bases in the middle. The CDR3 is 12 amino acids. The CDR3 sequence: CASITPGGKKYF. The CDR3 DNA reads as TGTGCCAGCATTACCCCGGGCGGGAAGAAGTACTTC.

This clonotype was recorded many times. The chain recombines TRBV5-1 with TRBJ1-6; unclear D gene. V shed 0 bases and J shed 8 bases, with 9 bases lying between them. This CDR3 is 14 amino acids long. Germline-derived CDR1 and CDR2 are SGHRS and YFSETQ. CDR3 region: CASSLEGFDSPLHF. The DNA of the CDR3 is TGCGCCAGCAGCTTGGAAGGGTTTGATTCACCCCTCCACTTT.

The chain combines TRBV5-4 with TRBJ2-3; unclear D gene. Germline V gene sequence: CDR1 SGHNT, CDR2 YYREEE (reference sequence). V shed 2 bases and J shed 2 bases, with 12 bases lying between them. This CDR3 contains 15 residues. DNA for the CDR3: TGTGCCAGCAGCTTCCAGACGGCGCTCACAGATACGCAGTATTTT. Encoded protein: CASSFQTALTDTQYF.

This clonotype was detected ten times or more. The chain combines TRBV4-1 with TRBJ2-7; no reliable D call. V was trimmed by 8 bases and J by 5 bases, leaving 7 bases between them. The germline CDR1 and CDR2 sequences are MGHRA and YSYEKL. CDR3 length equals 10 residues. CDR3 sequence: CASLTHEQYF. In DNA, the CDR3 is TGCGCCAGCTTGACCCACGAGCAGTACTTC.

This clonotype has ten or more counts. Here the CDR3 reads CASSLAPDYEQYF. The CDR3 DNA is TGCGCCAGCAGCTTGGCCCCCGACTACGAGCAGTACTTC. V gene TRBV5-1 combines with J gene TRBJ2-7; no clear D. V was trimmed by 0 bases and J by 3 bases, leaving 7 bases between them. The CDR3 sequence is 13 residues long. Germline V gene data show CDR1 as SGHRS and CDR2 as YFSETQ.